Many counts were recorded for the clone carrying this T cell receptor beta chain. The ends were cut back, 1 base at V and 3 bases at J, with 3 bases in the middle. Germline CDR1 and CDR2: LGHDT and YNNKEL (reference sequence). CDR3 length equals 13 residues. The data originate from a study of T cells after yellow fever vaccination. As TCR cDNA was made by 5'RACE template switching, a universal primer site and UMIs were added. TCRdb re-derived calls from the 5' RACE reads in MiXCR, one entry per CDR3 protein. The sample has over 110,000 distinct CDR3 sequences, roughly 8% seen once. The receptor's source is a young man who received the YFV17D yellow fever vaccine. The sample consisted of CD4+ T cells sorted from PBMCs, taken 5 days after the yellow fever booster vaccination. The V and J genes are TRBV3-1 and TRBJ2-2; D call uncertain. CDR3 coding DNA: TGTGCCAGCAGCCAAGTGGACACCGGGGAGCTGTTTTTT. Translated: CASSQVDTGELFF. The whole variable domain, remainder taken from reference TRBV3-1 and TRBJ2-2, is DTAVSQTPKYLVTQMGNDKSIKCEQNLGHDTMYWYKQDSKKFLKIMFSYNNKELIINETVPNRFSPKSPDKAHLNLHINSLELGDSAVYFCASSQVDTGELFFGEGSRLTVL.